A selection of T cell receptor beta chains follows, all from one sample in a study of blood T cell repertoires in COVID-19. Profiled with immunoSEQ multiplex PCR; TCRdb holds only in-frame clones, not every one. The table has under 450,000 clones, 89% seen once; the top ten hold roughly 1.4%. Sequenced input: peripheral blood. The receptors derive from a woman between 35 and 50 years old with COVID-19, enrolled during active disease. Both conserved end residues are part of each CDR3. Each record gives: D gene, V gene, J gene, CDR3 length, clone size, CDR3 protein, CDR3 DNA. D genes are given only for firm matches. The size of a clone is reported for some rows only, either as once, few or many, or as a class for expanded clones.

D gene: NA; V gene: TRBV5-6; J gene: TRBJ2-2; CDR3 length: 16; clone size: NA; CDR3 protein: CASSPGLLRNTGELFF; CDR3 DNA: TGTGCCAGCAGCCCGGGACTCCTTCGAAACACCGGGGAGCTGTTTTTT
D gene: NA; V gene: TRBV28; J gene: TRBJ1-1; CDR3 length: 14; clone size: NA; CDR3 protein: CASAAPVRGHEAFF; CDR3 DNA: TGTGCCAGCGCCGCACCTGTCAGGGGTCATGAAGCTTTCTTT
D gene: TRBD1; V gene: TRBV7-2; J gene: TRBJ2-5; CDR3 length: 16; clone size: NA; CDR3 protein: CASSRTPDRDEETQYF; CDR3 DNA: TGTGCCAGCAGCCGGACACCAGACAGGGACGAAGAGACCCAGTACTTC
D gene: NA; V gene: TRBV28; J gene: TRBJ1-6; CDR3 length: 13; clone size: NA; CDR3 protein: CASSLLLEPPLHF; CDR3 DNA: TGTGCCAGCAGTTTACTCCTGGAGCCACCCCTCCACTTT
D gene: TRBD2; V gene: TRBV7-3; J gene: TRBJ2-7; CDR3 length: 13; clone size: NA; CDR3 protein: CASSLTHGGEQYF; CDR3 DNA: TGTGCCAGCAGCTTAACCCACGGGGGGGAGCAGTACTTC
D gene: NA; V gene: TRBV7-9; J gene: TRBJ1-5; CDR3 length: 13; clone size: NA; CDR3 protein: CASSLDPAGPQHF; CDR3 DNA: TGTGCCAGCAGCTTAGACCCGGCGGGGCCCCAGCATTTT
D gene: NA; V gene: TRBV30; J gene: TRBJ1-2; CDR3 length: 11; clone size: NA; CDR3 protein: CAWRLLGGYTF; CDR3 DNA: TGTGCCTGGCGGCTTCTAGGAGGCTACACCTTC
D gene: TRBD1; V gene: TRBV19; J gene: TRBJ1-5; CDR3 length: 15; clone size: NA; CDR3 protein: CASSIVSGGDQPQHF; CDR3 DNA: TGTGCCAGTAGTATAGTATCAGGGGGTGATCAGCCCCAGCATTTT
D gene: NA; V gene: TRBV18; J gene: TRBJ1-4; CDR3 length: 14; clone size: few; CDR3 protein: CASSPLSTNEKLFF; CDR3 DNA: TGTGCCAGCTCACCACTCTCCACAAATGAAAAACTGTTTTTT
D gene: NA; V gene: TRBV28; J gene: TRBJ2-7; CDR3 length: 14; clone size: NA; CDR3 protein: CASIGGGENYEQYF; CDR3 DNA: TGTGCCAGCATTGGTGGGGGCGAGAATTACGAGCAGTACTTC
D gene: NA; V gene: TRBV7-9; J gene: TRBJ1-6; CDR3 length: 16; clone size: NA; CDR3 protein: CASSLYRSSYNSPLHF; CDR3 DNA: TGTGCCAGCAGCTTATACAGGAGCTCCTATAATTCACCCCTCCACTTT
D gene: TRBD1; V gene: TRBV6-5; J gene: TRBJ1-2; CDR3 length: 14; clone size: NA; CDR3 protein: CASSYLQGASGYTF; CDR3 DNA: TGTGCCAGCAGTTACTTACAGGGGGCGAGTGGCTACACCTTC
D gene: NA; V gene: TRBV6-6; J gene: TRBJ1-5; CDR3 length: 14; clone size: NA; CDR3 protein: CASSSRAANQPQHF; CDR3 DNA: TGTGCCAGCAGCTCAAGAGCCGCAAATCAGCCCCAGCATTTT
D gene: NA; V gene: TRBV12-5; J gene: TRBJ1-2; CDR3 length: 17; clone size: NA; CDR3 protein: CASGLVVGTGGNYGYTF; CDR3 DNA: TGTGCTAGTGGTTTGGTAGTGGGCACGGGAGGTAACTATGGCTACACCTTC
D gene: NA; V gene: TRBV7-6; J gene: TRBJ1-2; CDR3 length: 11; clone size: NA; CDR3 protein: CASSQGIGYTF; CDR3 DNA: TGTGCCAGCAGCCAGGGGATTGGCTACACCTTC
D gene: TRBD2; V gene: TRBV4-3; J gene: TRBJ2-1; CDR3 length: 20; clone size: NA; CDR3 protein: CASSQDLSASGGRSYNEQFF; CDR3 DNA: TGCGCCAGCAGCCAAGATCTTTCGGCTAGCGGGGGTCGCTCCTACAATGAGCAGTTCTTC
D gene: TRBD2; V gene: TRBV7-3; J gene: TRBJ2-6; CDR3 length: 18; clone size: NA; CDR3 protein: CASSPKTSGGTGANVLTF; CDR3 DNA: TGTGCCAGCAGCCCTAAGACTAGCGGGGGGACTGGGGCCAACGTCCTGACTTTC
D gene: TRBD1; V gene: TRBV3-1/TRBV3-2; J gene: TRBJ2-1; CDR3 length: 15; clone size: NA; CDR3 protein: CASSRMDRFNNEQFF; CDR3 DNA: TGTGCCAGCAGTCGGATGGACAGGTTTAACAATGAGCAGTTCTTC
D gene: NA; V gene: TRBV5-4; J gene: TRBJ1-1; CDR3 length: 14; clone size: NA; CDR3 protein: CASSAPDRNTEAFF; CDR3 DNA: TGTGCCAGCAGCGCCCCTGACAGGAACACTGAAGCTTTCTTT
D gene: NA; V gene: TRBV19; J gene: TRBJ1-1; CDR3 length: 14; clone size: NA; CDR3 protein: CASDPAGGTTEAFF; CDR3 DNA: TGTGCCAGTGACCCGGCGGGGGGTACCACTGAAGCTTTCTTT
D gene: TRBD1; V gene: TRBV19; J gene: TRBJ1-1; CDR3 length: 15; clone size: NA; CDR3 protein: CASSRGDRMNTEAFF; CDR3 DNA: TGTGCCAGTAGCCGAGGGGACAGGATGAACACTGAAGCTTTCTTT
D gene: TRBD1; V gene: TRBV6-1; J gene: TRBJ2-2; CDR3 length: 15; clone size: NA; CDR3 protein: CASSELGTGAGELFF; CDR3 DNA: TGTGCCAGCAGTGAACTCGGGACAGGGGCCGGGGAGCTGTTTTTT
D gene: NA; V gene: TRBV7-9; J gene: TRBJ1-1; CDR3 length: 17; clone size: NA; CDR3 protein: CASSPNRQLQMNTEAFF; CDR3 DNA: TGTGCCAGCAGCCCTAACCGACAGCTACAAATGAACACTGAAGCTTTCTTT
D gene: TRBD1; V gene: TRBV2; J gene: TRBJ2-7; CDR3 length: 12; clone size: NA; CDR3 protein: CASRDRHYEQYF; CDR3 DNA: TGTGCCAGCCGGGACAGACACTACGAGCAGTACTTC
D gene: NA; V gene: TRBV7-8; J gene: TRBJ2-1; CDR3 length: 16; clone size: NA; CDR3 protein: CASSSERDIPWNEQFF; CDR3 DNA: TGTGCCAGCAGCTCGGAGAGGGATATTCCTTGGAATGAGCAGTTCTTC
D gene: NA; V gene: TRBV7-2; J gene: TRBJ2-2; CDR3 length: 16; clone size: NA; CDR3 protein: CASSPPVRRNTGELFF; CDR3 DNA: TGTGCCAGCAGCCCTCCTGTCCGGAGGAACACCGGGGAGCTGTTTTTT
D gene: TRBD1; V gene: TRBV29-1; J gene: TRBJ1-2; CDR3 length: 13; clone size: NA; CDR3 protein: CSVDWTGNYGYTF; CDR3 DNA: TGCAGCGTTGATTGGACAGGGAACTATGGCTACACCTTC
D gene: NA; V gene: TRBV27; J gene: TRBJ2-3; CDR3 length: 17; clone size: once; CDR3 protein: CASSLNWAGTSTDTQYF; CDR3 DNA: TGTGCCAGCAGTTTAAATTGGGCGGGGACCAGCACAGATACGCAGTATTTT
D gene: TRBD1; V gene: TRBV6-6; J gene: TRBJ1-4; CDR3 length: 17; clone size: NA; CDR3 protein: CASSRDRGLGTNEKLFF; CDR3 DNA: TGTGCCAGCAGTCGGGACAGGGGGTTGGGAACTAATGAAAAACTGTTTTTT
D gene: NA; V gene: TRBV4-1; J gene: TRBJ2-3; CDR3 length: 18; clone size: NA; CDR3 protein: CASSQVLGAPLVTDTQYF; CDR3 DNA: TGCGCCAGCAGCCAAGTCCTTGGAGCCCCCCTGGTTACAGATACGCAGTATTTT
D gene: TRBD1; V gene: TRBV7-3; J gene: TRBJ2-7; CDR3 length: 15; clone size: NA; CDR3 protein: CASSFGQGWAYEQYF; CDR3 DNA: TGTGCCAGCAGCTTCGGACAGGGATGGGCCTACGAGCAGTACTTC
D gene: NA; V gene: TRBV7-2; J gene: TRBJ1-3; CDR3 length: 12; clone size: NA; CDR3 protein: CASSRGGNTIYF; CDR3 DNA: TGTGCCAGCAGTAGGGGGGGAAACACCATATATTTT
D gene: TRBD2; V gene: TRBV10-3; J gene: TRBJ2-2; CDR3 length: 19; clone size: NA; CDR3 protein: CATSRGAGGPSGNTGELFF; CDR3 DNA: TGTGCCACCTCCCGGGGAGCGGGAGGGCCGTCGGGAAACACCGGGGAGCTGTTTTTT
D gene: TRBD1; V gene: TRBV2; J gene: TRBJ1-2; CDR3 length: 13; clone size: NA; CDR3 protein: CASSPGGAGGYTF; CDR3 DNA: TGTGCCAGCAGCCCAGGGGGCGCCGGGGGCTACACCTTC
D gene: NA; V gene: TRBV11-1; J gene: TRBJ2-7; CDR3 length: 13; clone size: NA; CDR3 protein: CASSLIVSYEQYF; CDR3 DNA: TGTGCCAGCAGCTTAATAGTCTCCTACGAGCAGTACTTC
D gene: NA; V gene: TRBV29-1; J gene: TRBJ1-2; CDR3 length: 12; clone size: NA; CDR3 protein: CSVYRVSGGYTF; CDR3 DNA: TGCAGCGTGTACAGGGTTTCGGGAGGCTACACCTTC
D gene: TRBD1; V gene: TRBV28; J gene: TRBJ2-7; CDR3 length: 14; clone size: NA; CDR3 protein: CASSPRTGNYEQYF; CDR3 DNA: TGTGCCAGCAGTCCCCGGACAGGGAACTACGAGCAGTACTTC
D gene: TRBD2; V gene: TRBV5-1; J gene: TRBJ2-5; CDR3 length: 16; clone size: NA; CDR3 protein: CASTPRASGGQETQYF; CDR3 DNA: TGCGCCAGCACCCCGAGGGCTAGCGGGGGCCAAGAGACCCAGTACTTC
D gene: NA; V gene: TRBV3-1/TRBV3-2; J gene: TRBJ1-1; CDR3 length: 13; clone size: NA; CDR3 protein: CASSQSGNTEAFF; CDR3 DNA: TGTGCCAGCAGCCAAAGCGGGAACACTGAAGCTTTCTTT
D gene: TRBD1; V gene: TRBV24-1; J gene: TRBJ2-3; CDR3 length: 15; clone size: NA; CDR3 protein: CATSGPGQGIDTQYF; CDR3 DNA: TGTGCCACCAGTGGCCCGGGACAGGGGATAGATACGCAGTATTTT